This TCR beta chain originates from a study of shared clonotypes between healthy human individuals. Sequenced by immunoSEQ multiplex PCR; TCRdb stores in-frame clones only, minus some. The table has some 2 million clones, approximately 95% seen once. With 3 bases removed from V and 4 bases from J, the gap between germline ends came to 5 bases. The germline gives CDR1 SGHNT, CDR2 YENEEA. The CDR3 loop spans 12 amino acids. Selected positively for CCR7 and CD45RO-negative, naive CD8 cells excluded terminally differentiated effector memory CD45RA+ cells. Points from the study as a whole: Enrolling few donors narrowed the genetic and exposure-history diversity that was represented.

With respect to this clone: The antigen remains unidentified. Distinct nucleotide sequences in the sample also encode this CDR3.

This TCR came from a man younger than 35 in good health. Sequencing used naive CD8+ T cells sorted from blood. The genes are TRBV11-3 and TRBJ2-3; weak D call: TRBD2 (5 bases). The CDR3 is CASSLGADTQYF. The CDR3 DNA follows: TGTGCCAGCAGCTTGGGAGCAGATACGCAGTATTTT.